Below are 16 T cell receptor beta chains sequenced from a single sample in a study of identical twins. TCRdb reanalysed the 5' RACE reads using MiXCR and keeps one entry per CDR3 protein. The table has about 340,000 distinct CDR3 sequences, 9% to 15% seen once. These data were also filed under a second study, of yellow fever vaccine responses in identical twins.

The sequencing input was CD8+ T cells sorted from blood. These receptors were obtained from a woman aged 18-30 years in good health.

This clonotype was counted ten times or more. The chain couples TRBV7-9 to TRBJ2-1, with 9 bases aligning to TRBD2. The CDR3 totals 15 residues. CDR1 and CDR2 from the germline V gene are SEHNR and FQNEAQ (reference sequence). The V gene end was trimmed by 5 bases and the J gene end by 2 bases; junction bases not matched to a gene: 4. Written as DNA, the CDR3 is TGTGCCAGCAGCAATCTAGCGGGAACCTACAATGAGCAGTTCTTC. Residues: CASSNLAGTYNEQFF.

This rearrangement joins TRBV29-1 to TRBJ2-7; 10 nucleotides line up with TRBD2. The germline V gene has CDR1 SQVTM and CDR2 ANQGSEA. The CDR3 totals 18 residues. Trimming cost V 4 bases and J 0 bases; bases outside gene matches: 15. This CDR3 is CSVVHRELAGSSSYEQYF. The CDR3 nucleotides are TGCAGCGTTGTACATCGGGAACTAGCGGGATCCAGCTCCTACGAGCAGTACTTC.

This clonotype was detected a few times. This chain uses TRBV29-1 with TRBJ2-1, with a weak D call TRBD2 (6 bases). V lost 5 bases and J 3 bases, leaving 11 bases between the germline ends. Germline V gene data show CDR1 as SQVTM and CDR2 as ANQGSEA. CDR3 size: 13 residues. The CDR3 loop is CSVLWGDYNEQFF. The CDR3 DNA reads TGCAGCGTTCTGTGGGGGGACTACAATGAGCAGTTCTTC.

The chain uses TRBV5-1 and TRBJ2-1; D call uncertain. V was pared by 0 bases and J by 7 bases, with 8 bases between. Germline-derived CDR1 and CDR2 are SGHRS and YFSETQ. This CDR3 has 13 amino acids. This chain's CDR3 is CASSLENSNEQFF. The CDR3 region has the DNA TGCGCCAGCAGCTTGGAGAACTCGAATGAGCAGTTCTTC.

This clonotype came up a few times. The CDR3 bases are TGTGCCAGCAGCAAAAACTTCCACGAGCAGTACTTC. Its protein is CASSKNFHEQYF. This chain connects TRBV7-9 to TRBJ2-7; no definite D call. This CDR3 comprises 12 residues. CDR1 and CDR2 (germline): SEHNR, FQNEAQ (reference sequence). Trimming took off 5 bases at V and 5 bases at J, with 10 bases between the two ends.

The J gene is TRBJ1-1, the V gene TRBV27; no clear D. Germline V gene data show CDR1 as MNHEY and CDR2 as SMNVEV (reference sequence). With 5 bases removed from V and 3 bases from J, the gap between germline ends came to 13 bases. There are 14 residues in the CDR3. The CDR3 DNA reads TGTGCCAGCAGTGTCATGAACAAGTACACTGAAGCTTTCTTT. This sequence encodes CASSVMNKYTEAFF.

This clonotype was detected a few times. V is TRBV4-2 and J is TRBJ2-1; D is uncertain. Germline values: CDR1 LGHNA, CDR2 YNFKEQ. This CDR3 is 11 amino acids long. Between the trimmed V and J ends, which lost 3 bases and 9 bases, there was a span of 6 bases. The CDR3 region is CASSHNTEQFF. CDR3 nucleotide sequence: TGTGCCAGCAGCCATAATACTGAGCAGTTCTTC.

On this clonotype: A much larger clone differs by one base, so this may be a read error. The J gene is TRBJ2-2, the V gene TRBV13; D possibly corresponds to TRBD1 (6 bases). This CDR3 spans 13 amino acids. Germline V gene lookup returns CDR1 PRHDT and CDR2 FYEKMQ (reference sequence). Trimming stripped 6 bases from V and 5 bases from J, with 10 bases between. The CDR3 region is CASSPQGTGELFF. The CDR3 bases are TGTGCCAGCAGTCCCCAGGGGACCGGGGAGCTGTTTTTT.

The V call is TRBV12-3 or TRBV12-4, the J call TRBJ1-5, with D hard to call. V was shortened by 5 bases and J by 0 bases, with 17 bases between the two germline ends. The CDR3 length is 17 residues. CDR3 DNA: TGTGCCAGCAGTGCCCCCCGGGAGGCCAATAGCAATCAGCCCCAGCATTTT. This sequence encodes CASSAPREANSNQPQHF.

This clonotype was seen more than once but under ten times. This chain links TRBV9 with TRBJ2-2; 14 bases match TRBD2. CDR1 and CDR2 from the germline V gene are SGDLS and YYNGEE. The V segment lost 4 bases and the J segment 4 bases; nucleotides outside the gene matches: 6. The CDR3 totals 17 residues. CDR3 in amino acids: CASSPGLAGASTGELFF. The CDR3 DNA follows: TGTGCCAGCAGCCCGGGACTAGCGGGAGCAAGCACCGGGGAGCTGTTTTTT.

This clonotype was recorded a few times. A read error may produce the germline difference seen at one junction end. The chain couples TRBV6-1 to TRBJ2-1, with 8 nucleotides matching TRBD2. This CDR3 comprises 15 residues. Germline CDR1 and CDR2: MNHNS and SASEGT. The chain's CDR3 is CASREAGDPYNEQFF. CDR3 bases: TGTGCCAGCAGGGAAGCGGGGGACCCCTACAATGAGCAGTTCTTC.

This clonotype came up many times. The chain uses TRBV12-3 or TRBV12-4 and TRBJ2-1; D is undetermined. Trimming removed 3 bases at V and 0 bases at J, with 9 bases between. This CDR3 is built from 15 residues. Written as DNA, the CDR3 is TGTGCCAGCAGTTTCTTTATTAACTCCTACAATGAGCAGTTCTTC. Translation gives CASSFFINSYNEQFF.

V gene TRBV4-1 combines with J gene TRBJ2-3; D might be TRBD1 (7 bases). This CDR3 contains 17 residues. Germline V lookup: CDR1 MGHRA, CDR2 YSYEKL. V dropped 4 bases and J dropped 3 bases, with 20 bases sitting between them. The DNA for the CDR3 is TGCGCCAGCAGCCCGATAGTCAGACAGGGAGGAACAGATACGCAGTATTTT. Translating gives CASSPIVRQGGTDTQYF.

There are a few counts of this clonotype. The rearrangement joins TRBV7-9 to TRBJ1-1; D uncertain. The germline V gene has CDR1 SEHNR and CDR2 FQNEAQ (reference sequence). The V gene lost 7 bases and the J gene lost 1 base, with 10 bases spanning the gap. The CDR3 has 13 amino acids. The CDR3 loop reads CASIPNGNTEAFF. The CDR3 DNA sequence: TGTGCCAGCATCCCAAATGGGAACACTGAAGCTTTCTTT.

CDR3 protein: CASSLNVGRGGKETQYF. DNA of the CDR3: TGTGCCAGCAGCTTAAACGTCGGGCGGGGGGGTAAAGAGACCCAGTACTTC. The V call is TRBV7-6, the J call TRBJ2-5, with TRBD2 matching over 9 bases. The V gene's germline CDR1 is SGHVS and CDR2 FNYEAQ. This CDR3 comprises 17 residues. V was pared by 2 bases and J by 3 bases, with 10 bases of the junction left unmatched.

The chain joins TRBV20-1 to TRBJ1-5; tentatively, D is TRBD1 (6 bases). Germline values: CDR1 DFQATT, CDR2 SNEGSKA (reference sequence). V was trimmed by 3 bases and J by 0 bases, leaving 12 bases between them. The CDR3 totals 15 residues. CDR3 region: CSARGASNSNQPQHF. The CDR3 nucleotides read TGCAGTGCTAGGGGGGCCTCTAATAGCAATCAGCCCCAGCATTTT.